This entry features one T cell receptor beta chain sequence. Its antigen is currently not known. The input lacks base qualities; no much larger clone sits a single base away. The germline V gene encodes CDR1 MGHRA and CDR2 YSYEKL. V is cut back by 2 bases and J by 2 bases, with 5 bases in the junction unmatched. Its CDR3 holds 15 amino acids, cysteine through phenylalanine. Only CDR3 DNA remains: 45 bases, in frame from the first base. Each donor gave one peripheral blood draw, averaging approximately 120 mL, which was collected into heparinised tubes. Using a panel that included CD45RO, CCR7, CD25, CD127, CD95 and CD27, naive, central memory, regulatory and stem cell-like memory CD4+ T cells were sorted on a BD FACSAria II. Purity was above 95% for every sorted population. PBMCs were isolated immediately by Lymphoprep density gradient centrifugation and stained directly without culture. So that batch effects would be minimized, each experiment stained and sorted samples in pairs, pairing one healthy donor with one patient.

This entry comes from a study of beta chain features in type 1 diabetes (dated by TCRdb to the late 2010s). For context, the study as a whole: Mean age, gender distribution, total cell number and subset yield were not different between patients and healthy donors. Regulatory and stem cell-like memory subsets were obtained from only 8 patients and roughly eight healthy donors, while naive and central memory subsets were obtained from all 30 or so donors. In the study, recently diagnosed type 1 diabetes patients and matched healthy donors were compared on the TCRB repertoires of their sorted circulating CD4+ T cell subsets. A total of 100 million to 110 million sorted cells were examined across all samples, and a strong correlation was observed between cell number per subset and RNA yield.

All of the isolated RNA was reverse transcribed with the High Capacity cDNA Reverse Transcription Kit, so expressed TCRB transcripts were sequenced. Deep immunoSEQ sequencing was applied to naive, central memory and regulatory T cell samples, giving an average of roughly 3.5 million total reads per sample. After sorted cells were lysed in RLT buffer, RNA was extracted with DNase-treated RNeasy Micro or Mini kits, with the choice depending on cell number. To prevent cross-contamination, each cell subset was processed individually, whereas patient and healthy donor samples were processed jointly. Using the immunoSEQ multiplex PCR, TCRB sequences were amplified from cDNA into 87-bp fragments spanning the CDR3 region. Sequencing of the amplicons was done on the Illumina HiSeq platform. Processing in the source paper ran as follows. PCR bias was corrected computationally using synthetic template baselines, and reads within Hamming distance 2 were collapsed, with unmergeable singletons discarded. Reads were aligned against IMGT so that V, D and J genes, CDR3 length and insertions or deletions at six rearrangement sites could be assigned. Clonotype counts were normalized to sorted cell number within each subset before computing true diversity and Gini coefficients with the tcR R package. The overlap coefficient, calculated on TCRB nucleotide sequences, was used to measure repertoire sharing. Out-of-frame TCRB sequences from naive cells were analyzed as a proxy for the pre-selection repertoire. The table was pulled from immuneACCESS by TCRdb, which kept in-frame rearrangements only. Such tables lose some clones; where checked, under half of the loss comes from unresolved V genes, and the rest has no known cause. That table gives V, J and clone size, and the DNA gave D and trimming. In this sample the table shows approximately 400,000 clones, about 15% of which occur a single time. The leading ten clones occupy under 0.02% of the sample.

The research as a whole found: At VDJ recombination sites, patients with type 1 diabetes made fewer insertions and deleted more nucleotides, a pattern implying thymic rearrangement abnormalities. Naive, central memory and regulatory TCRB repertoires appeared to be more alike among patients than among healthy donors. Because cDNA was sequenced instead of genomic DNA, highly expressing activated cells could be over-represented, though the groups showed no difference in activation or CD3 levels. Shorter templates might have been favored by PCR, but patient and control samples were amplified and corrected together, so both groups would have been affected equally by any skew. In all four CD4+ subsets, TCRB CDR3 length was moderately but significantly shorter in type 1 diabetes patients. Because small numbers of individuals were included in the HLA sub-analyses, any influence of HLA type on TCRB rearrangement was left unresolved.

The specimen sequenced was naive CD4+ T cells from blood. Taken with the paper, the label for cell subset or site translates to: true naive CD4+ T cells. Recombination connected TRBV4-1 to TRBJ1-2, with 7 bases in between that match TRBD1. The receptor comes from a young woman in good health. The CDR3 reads CASSQPTGSNYGYTF. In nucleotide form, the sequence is TGCGCCAGCAGCCAACCGACAGGGTCCAACTATGGCTACACCTTC.